Following are 21 T cell receptor beta chains from one sample sequenced in a study of beta chain features in type 1 diabetes. No antigen is known for these receptors. Regarding the study as a whole: When Type 1 diabetes patients were examined, their TCRB CDR3s proved moderately but significantly shorter in all four CD4+ subsets.

Expressed TCRB transcripts were sequenced after all isolated RNA was converted to cDNA. The repertoire was sequenced with immunoSEQ multiplex PCR; TCRdb's copy has only in-frame clones and lacks some. The sample carries around 690,000 clones, about an eighth recorded once. The sample consisted of naive CD4+ T cells from blood. The receptors come from a man aged 25-40 years with type 1 diabetes.

The chain is built from TRBV9 and TRBJ2-3, with a tentative D call TRBD2 (6 bases). The length of the CDR3 is 16 residues. V was clipped by 4 bases and J by 4 bases, with 19 bases between them. Germline V gives CDR1 SGDLS, CDR2 YYNGEE. As DNA, the CDR3 is TGTGCCAGCAGCCCGCCCAGTGGTGCGGGGTCAGATACGCAGTATTTT. Amino acid sequence: CASSPPSGAGSDTQYF.

The chain couples TRBV5-6 to TRBJ1-6; a weak D match, TRBD1 (5 bases). The CDR3 is 15 residues long. Trimming shortened V by 4 bases and J by 6 bases, and 14 bases separated the two germline ends. Per the germline V gene, CDR1 is SGHDT and CDR2 is YYEEEE. CDR3 bases: TGTGCCAGCAGCGTCAGGGCAAGGCGTAATTCACCCCTCCACTTT. Its translation is CASSVRARRNSPLHF.

This sequence joins TRBV5-4 and TRBJ2-3; D perhaps matches TRBD2 (5 bases). The germline V and J ends were trimmed by 4 bases and 0 bases, with 18 bases remaining between them. CDR3 size: 17 residues. Germline assignment: CDR1 SGHNT and CDR2 YYREEE (reference sequence). CDR3 amino acids: CASSPGIRGTSTDTQYF. Written as DNA, the CDR3 is TGTGCCAGCAGCCCTGGGATCCGGGGAACTAGCACAGATACGCAGTATTTT.

This clone was detected only a few times. The chain joins TRBV9 to TRBJ1-4; possible D gene TRBD1, 6 bases. V gave up 3 bases and J gave up 0 bases, with 9 bases separating them. The CDR3 sequence is 15 residues long. Germline-derived CDR1 and CDR2 are SGDLS and YYNGEE. The CDR3 coding sequence is TGTGCCAGCAGCGGACAGGAGGCAACTAATGAAAAACTGTTTTTT. Its translation: CASSGQEATNEKLFF.

This clone was picked up a small number of times. This chain uses TRBV15 with TRBJ1-6; unclear D gene. The CDR3 has 16 residues. V lost 6 bases and J 3 bases, leaving 15 bases between the germline ends. CDR1 LNHNV and CDR2 YYDKDF come from the germline V gene (reference sequence). The CDR3 DNA reads TGTGCCACCAGAGGCACCATGGACGGCTATAATTCACCCCTCCACTTT. It codes for CATRGTMDGYNSPLHF.

This clone has more than one count but fewer than ten. This sequence joins TRBV7-3 and TRBJ2-6; no firm D call. Deletions cut 5 bases from V and 4 bases from J, with 6 bases between. Germline CDR1 SGHTA, CDR2 FQGTGA. The CDR3 has 13 residues. The chain's CDR3 is CASSPIGANVLTF. In DNA form, the CDR3 reads TGTGCCAGCAGCCCGATAGGGGCCAACGTCCTGACTTTC. Full variable domain (remainder filled in from reference TRBV7-3 and TRBJ2-6): GAGVSQTPSNKVTEKGKYVELRCDPISGHTALYWYRQSLGQGPEFLIYFQGTGAADDSGLPNDRFFAVRPEGSVSTLKIQRTERGDSAVYLCASSPIGANVLTFGAGSRLTVL.

Comment on this clone: At the DNA level, this CDR3 is encoded by other sequences in the same sample as well. The chain employs TRBV5-4 and TRBJ1-4; no clear D. The CDR3 loop spans 15 amino acids. Deletions cut 0 bases from V and 0 bases from J, with 6 bases between. CDR1 is SGHNT, CDR2 YYREEE, per germline (reference sequence). CDR3 in amino acids: CASSLGGTTNEKLFF. The CDR3 DNA follows: TGTGCCAGCAGCTTGGGAGGAACAACTAATGAAAAACTGTTTTTT.

In its sample, this clone was seen a few times. The chain couples TRBV14 to TRBJ1-2; TRBD1 is a possible D gene (5 bases). Germline CDR1 is SGHDN and CDR2 is FVKESK. V gave up 6 bases and J gave up 0 bases, with 17 bases separating them. This CDR3 region has 16 residues. CDR3 nucleotide sequence: TGTGCCAGCAGTAGGGCCGGGACGGAGGCTAACTATGGCTACACCTTC. It translates to CASSRAGTEANYGYTF. The whole variable domain, remainder taken from reference TRBV14 and TRBJ1-2, is EAGVTQFPSHSVIEKGQTVTLRCDPISGHDNLYWYRRVMGKEIKFLLHFVKESKQDESGMPNNRFLAERTGGTYSTLKVQPAELEDSGVYFCASSRAGTEANYGYTFGSGTRLTVV.

J is TRBJ2-5 and V is TRBV5-1, with 8 bases lining up with TRBD1. V shed 4 bases and J 4 bases; nucleotides not matched to a gene: 9. This CDR3 region has 15 residues. Germline values: CDR1 SGHRS, CDR2 YFSETQ. CDR3 protein: CASSGGTGRRETQYF. DNA for the CDR3: TGCGCCAGCAGCGGAGGGACAGGACGGCGAGAGACCCAGTACTTC.

CDR3 nucleotides: TGTGCCATACGTCAGGGGGGAGGTACTGAAGCTTTCTTT. Encoded protein: CAIRQGGGTEAFF. The chain recombines TRBV10-3 with TRBJ1-1, with 7 positions matching TRBD1. Looked up from germline, CDR1 is ENHRY and CDR2 is SYGVKD. Trimming took 9 bases from V and 5 from J; bases not matched to a gene: 9. The CDR3 totals 13 residues.

The rearrangement joins TRBV27 to TRBJ2-3; no definite D call. Deletions cut 7 bases from V and 3 bases from J, with 11 bases between. The germline V gene encodes CDR1 MNHEY and CDR2 SMNVEV (reference sequence). The CDR3 consists of 13 residues. As DNA, the CDR3 is TGTGCCAGCAAGGATAGAGTGACAGATACGCAGTATTTT. It encodes CASKDRVTDTQYF.

The V call is TRBV19, the J call TRBJ1-5, with 7 positions matching TRBD1. J lost 5 bases, V lost 6 bases, and 10 bases had no gene match. The CDR3 is 15 residues long. The germline gives CDR1 LNHDA, CDR2 SQIVND (reference sequence). As DNA, the CDR3 is TGTGCCAGTAGGGGACAGAGAGCTTCCGATCAGCCCCAGCATTTT. It is translated as CASRGQRASDQPQHF.

The chain joins TRBV5-4 to TRBJ1-4, with D possibly TRBD1 on 6 matching bases. The CDR3 covers 14 residues. Germline V gene sequence: CDR1 SGHNT, CDR2 YYREEE (reference sequence). The ends were cut back, 4 bases at V and 7 bases at J, with 14 bases in the middle. The CDR3 here is CASSPDRFSEKLFF. The CDR3 nucleotides are TGTGCCAGCAGCCCTGACAGGTTCTCTGAAAAACTGTTTTTT.

V usage is TRBV18 and J usage is TRBJ2-2; no reliable D call. The CDR3 loop spans 15 amino acids. Trimming took 3 bases from V and 4 from J, leaving 12 bases between them. Germline V CDR1 and CDR2: KGHSH, LQKENI. CDR3 sequence reads: CASSPRQGPTGELFF. The CDR3 DNA follows: TGTGCCAGCTCACCTCGACAAGGGCCCACCGGGGAGCTGTTTTTT.

This clone was found a few times. The V and J genes are TRBV10-3 and TRBJ2-7, with D hard to call. Germline assignment: CDR1 ENHRY and CDR2 SYGVKD. V was shortened by 3 bases and J by 5 bases, with 14 bases between the two germline ends. CDR3 length: 14 amino acids. The CDR3 region has the DNA TGTGCCATCAGTGAACGGCAGTTTTCGGACGAGCAGTACTTC. It translates to CAISERQFSDEQYF.

This chain connects TRBV4-3 to TRBJ1-2; TRBD1 agrees at 7 bases. Germline V CDR1 and CDR2: LGHNA, YSLEER. CDR3 length equals 15 residues. Losses at the gene ends were 2 bases for V and 2 bases for J; bases not matched to a gene: 5. The CDR3 DNA reads as TGCGCCAGCAGCCAATACCGGGGACAGAACTATGGCTACACCTTC. As protein: CASSQYRGQNYGYTF.

This clone has a handful of counts. The rearrangement joins TRBV18 to TRBJ1-1; no clear D. Trimming took off 0 bases at V and 0 bases at J, with 8 bases between the two ends. The CDR3 consists of 15 residues. CDR1 is KGHSH and CDR2 is LQKENI in the germline V gene. CDR3 residues: CASSPPQPLNTEAFF. DNA of the CDR3: TGTGCCAGCTCACCACCGCAGCCGCTGAACACTGAAGCTTTCTTT.

This clone was seen a single time. V is TRBV5-4 and J is TRBJ1-1, with a weak D call TRBD1 (5 bases). This CDR3 has 15 amino acids. V dropped 1 base and J dropped 3 bases, with 13 bases sitting between them. Germline V gives CDR1 SGHNT, CDR2 YYREEE (reference sequence). CDR3 in DNA: TGTGCCAGCAGCTTGTTTAAGGGGAGGGACACTGAAGCTTTCTTT. Translating gives CASSLFKGRDTEAFF.

A word on this clone: This specimen includes other DNA sequences encoding the same CDR3. V usage is TRBV7-9 and J usage is TRBJ2-1; 10 positions match TRBD1. From germline, CDR1 is SEHNR and CDR2 FQNEAQ (reference sequence). V lost 1 base and J lost 4; bases outside the gene matches: 1. The CDR3 is 15 residues long. The CDR3 region is CASSLGQGAYNEQFF. The CDR3 DNA reads as TGTGCCAGCAGCTTAGGACAGGGGGCTTACAATGAGCAGTTCTTC.

This clone was detected only once. This rearrangement joins TRBV6-5 to TRBJ2-7; D call uncertain. The CDR3 has 15 amino acids. Trimming removed 2 bases at V and 2 bases at J, with 13 bases between. Germline CDR1 reads MNHEY; CDR2 reads SVGAGI. In DNA form, the CDR3 reads TGTGCCAGCAGTTACGGTCCGGACCCCACCTACGAGCAGTACTTC. As protein: CASSYGPDPTYEQYF.

This clone was recorded a few times. The junction and the germline gene differ at one end; a read error may be behind it. The V gene is TRBV7-7, the J gene TRBJ2-3; 8 bases match TRBD2. Germline V gives CDR1 SSHAT, CDR2 FNYEAQ (reference sequence). The CDR3 totals 14 residues. The CDR3 loop is CASSLAGPTDTQYF. The CDR3 DNA is TGTGCTAGCAGCTTAGCGGGGCCTACCGATACGCAGTATTTT.